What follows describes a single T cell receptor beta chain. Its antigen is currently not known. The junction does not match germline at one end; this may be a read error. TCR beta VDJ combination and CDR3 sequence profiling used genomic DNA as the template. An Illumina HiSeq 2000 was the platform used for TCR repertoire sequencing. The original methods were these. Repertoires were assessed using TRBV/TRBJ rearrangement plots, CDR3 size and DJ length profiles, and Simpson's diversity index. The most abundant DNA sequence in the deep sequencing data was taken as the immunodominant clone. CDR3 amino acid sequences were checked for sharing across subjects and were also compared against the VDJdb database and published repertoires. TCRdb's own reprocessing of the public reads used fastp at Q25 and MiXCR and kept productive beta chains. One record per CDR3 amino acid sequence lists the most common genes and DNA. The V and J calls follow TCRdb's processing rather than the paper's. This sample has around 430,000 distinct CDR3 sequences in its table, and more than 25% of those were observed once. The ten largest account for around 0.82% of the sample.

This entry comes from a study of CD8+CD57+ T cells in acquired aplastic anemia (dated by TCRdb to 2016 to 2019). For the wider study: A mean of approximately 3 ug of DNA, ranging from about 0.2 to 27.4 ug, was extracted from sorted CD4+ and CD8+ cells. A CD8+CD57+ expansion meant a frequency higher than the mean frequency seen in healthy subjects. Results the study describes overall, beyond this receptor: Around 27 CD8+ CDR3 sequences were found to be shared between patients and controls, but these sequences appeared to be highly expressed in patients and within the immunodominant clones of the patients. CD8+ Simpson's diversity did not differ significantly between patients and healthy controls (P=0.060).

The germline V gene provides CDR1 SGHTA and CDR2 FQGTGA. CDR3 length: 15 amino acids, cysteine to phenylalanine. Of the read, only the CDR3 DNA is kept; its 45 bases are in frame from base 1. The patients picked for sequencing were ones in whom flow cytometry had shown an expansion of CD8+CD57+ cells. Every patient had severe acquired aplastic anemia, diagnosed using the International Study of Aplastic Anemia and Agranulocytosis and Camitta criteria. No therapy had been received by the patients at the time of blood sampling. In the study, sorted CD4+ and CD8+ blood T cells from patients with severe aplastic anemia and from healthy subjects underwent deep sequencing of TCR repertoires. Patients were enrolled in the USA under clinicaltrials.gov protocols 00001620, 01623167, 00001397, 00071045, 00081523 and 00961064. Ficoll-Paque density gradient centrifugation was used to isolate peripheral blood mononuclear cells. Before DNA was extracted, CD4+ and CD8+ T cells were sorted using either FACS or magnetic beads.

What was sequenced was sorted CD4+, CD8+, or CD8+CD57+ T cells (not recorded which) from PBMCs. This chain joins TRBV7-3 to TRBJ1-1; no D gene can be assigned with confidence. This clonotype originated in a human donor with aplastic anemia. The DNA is TGTGCCAGCAGCCTCGAAGCGGGGAGGAACATTGAAGCTTTCTTT. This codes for CASSLEAGRNIEAFF.